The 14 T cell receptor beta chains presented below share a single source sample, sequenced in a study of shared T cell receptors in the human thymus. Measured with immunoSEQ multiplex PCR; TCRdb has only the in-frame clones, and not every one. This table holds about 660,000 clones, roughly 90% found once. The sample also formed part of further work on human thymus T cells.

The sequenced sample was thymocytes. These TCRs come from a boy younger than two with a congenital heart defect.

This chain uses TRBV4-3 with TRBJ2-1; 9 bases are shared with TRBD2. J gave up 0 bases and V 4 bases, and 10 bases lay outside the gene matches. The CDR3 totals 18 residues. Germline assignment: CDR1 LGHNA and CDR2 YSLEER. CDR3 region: CASSPLAGKDSSYNEQFF. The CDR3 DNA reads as TGCGCCAGCAGCCCCCTAGCGGGGAAAGATAGCTCCTACAATGAGCAGTTCTTC.

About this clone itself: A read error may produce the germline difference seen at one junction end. This CDR3 is CASSPPGGLIF. Here the CDR3 DNA reads TGTGCCAGCAGCCCTCCCGGGGGTTTGATCTTC. The rearrangement joins TRBV7-2 to TRBJ2-1; tentatively, D is TRBD2 (6 bases). The CDR3 covers 11 residues. Germline V lookup: CDR1 SGHTA, CDR2 FQGNSA.

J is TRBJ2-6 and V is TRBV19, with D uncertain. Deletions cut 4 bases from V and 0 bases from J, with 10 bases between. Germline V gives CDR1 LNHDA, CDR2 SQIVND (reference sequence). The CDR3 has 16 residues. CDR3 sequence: CASSKRRGSGANVLTF. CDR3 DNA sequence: TGTGCCAGTAGTAAGCGACGAGGCTCTGGGGCCAACGTCCTGACTTTC.

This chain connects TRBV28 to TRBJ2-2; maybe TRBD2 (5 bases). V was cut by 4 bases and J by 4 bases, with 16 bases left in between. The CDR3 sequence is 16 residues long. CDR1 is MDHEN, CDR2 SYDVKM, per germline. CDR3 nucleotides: TGTGCCAGCAGTTCAAACACGGGGATCGGCACCGGGGAGCTGTTTTTT. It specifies CASSSNTGIGTGELFF.

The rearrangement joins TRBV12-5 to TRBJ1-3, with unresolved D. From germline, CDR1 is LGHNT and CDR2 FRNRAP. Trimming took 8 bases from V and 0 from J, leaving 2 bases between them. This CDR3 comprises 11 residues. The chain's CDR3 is CASRSGNTIYF. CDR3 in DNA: TGTGCTAGTCGCTCTGGAAACACCATATATTTT.

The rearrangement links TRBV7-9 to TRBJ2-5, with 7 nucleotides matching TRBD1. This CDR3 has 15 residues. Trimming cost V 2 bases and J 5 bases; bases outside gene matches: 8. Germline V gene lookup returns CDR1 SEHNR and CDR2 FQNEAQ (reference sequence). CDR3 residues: CASSLRGRGSETQYF. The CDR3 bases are TGTGCCAGCAGCTTAAGGGGCAGGGGGAGCGAGACCCAGTACTTC.

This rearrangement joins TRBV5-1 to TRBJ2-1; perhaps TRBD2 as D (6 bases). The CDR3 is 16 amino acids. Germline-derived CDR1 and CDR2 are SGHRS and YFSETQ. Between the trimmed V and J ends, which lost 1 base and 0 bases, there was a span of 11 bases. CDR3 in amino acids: CASSLRRGLSYNEQFF. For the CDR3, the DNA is TGCGCCAGCAGCTTGAGGCGGGGCCTCTCCTACAATGAGCAGTTCTTC.

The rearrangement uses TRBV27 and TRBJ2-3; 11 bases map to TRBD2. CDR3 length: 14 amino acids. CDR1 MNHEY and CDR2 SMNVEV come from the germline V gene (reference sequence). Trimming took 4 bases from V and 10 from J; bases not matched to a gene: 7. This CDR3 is CASSSLLAGVPQYF. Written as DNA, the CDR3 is TGTGCCAGCAGTTCCTTACTAGCGGGAGTGCCGCAGTATTTT.

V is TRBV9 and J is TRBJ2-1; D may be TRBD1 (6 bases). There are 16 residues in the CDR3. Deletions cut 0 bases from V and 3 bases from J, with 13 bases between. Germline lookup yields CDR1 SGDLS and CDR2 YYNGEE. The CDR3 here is CASSVVNRVSYNEQFF. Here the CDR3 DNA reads TGTGCCAGCAGCGTAGTCAACAGGGTGAGCTACAATGAGCAGTTCTTC.

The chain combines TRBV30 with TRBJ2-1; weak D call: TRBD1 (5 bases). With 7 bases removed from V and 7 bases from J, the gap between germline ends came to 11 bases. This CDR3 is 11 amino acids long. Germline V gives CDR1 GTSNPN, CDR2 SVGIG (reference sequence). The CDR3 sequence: CASAKGNEQFF. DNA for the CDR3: TGTGCCTCGGCTAAGGGGAATGAGCAGTTCTTC.

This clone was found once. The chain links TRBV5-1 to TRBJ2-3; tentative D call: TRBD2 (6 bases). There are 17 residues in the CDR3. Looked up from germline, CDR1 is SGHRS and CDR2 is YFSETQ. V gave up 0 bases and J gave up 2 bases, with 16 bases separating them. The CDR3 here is CASSLVGGSRTTDTQYF. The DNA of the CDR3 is TGCGCCAGCAGCTTGGTGGGGGGATCGAGAACCACAGATACGCAGTATTTT.

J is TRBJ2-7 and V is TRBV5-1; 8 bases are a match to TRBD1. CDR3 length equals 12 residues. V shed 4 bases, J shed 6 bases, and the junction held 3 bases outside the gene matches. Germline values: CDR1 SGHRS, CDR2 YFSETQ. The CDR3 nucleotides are TGCGCCAGCAGCCCCGGGACAGGCGAGCAGTACTTC. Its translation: CASSPGTGEQYF.

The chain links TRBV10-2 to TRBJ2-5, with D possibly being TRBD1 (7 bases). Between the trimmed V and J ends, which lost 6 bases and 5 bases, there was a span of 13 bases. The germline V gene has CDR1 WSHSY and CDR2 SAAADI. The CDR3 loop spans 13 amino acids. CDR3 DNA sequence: TGCGCCAGCAGGCGGACAGGAGGGGAGACCCAGTACTTC. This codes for CASRRTGGETQYF.

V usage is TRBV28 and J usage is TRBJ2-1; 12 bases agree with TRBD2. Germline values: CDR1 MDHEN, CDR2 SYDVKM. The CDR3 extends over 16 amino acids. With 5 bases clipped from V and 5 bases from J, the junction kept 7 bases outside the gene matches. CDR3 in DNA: TGTGCCAGCAGTCATGGGACTAGCGGGCGAGACAATGAGCAGTTCTTC. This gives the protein CASSHGTSGRDNEQFF.